This TCR beta chain originates from a study of cytomegalovirus exposure and HLA in healthy donors. General study findings and limits: 87-base-pair reads could not separate some V segments, including TRBV6-2 and TRBV6-3.

60 Vbeta and 13 Jbeta primers were used in PCR. The repertoire was sequenced with immunoSEQ multiplex PCR; TCRdb's copy has only in-frame clones and lacks some. Among about 35,000 clones listed, approximately 90% were seen once. Comments on this clone: No antigen is known for it. An end of the junction does not agree with germline; a read error may underlie this. This same CDR3 is encoded by further DNA sequences in the sample.

Germline-derived CDR1 and CDR2 are SGHDT and YYEEEE. The CDR3 has 17 amino acids. The chain joins TRBV5-6 to TRBJ2-5, with D tentatively TRBD1 (6 bases). The receptor was derived from a woman aged 18-29 years in good health and CMV-seronegative. Specimen: PBMCs. The CDR3 DNA sequence: TGTGCCAGCAGCCCGGAGGACAGTAATCTGTACCAAGAGACTCAGTACTTC. Protein: CASSPEDSNLYQETQYF.